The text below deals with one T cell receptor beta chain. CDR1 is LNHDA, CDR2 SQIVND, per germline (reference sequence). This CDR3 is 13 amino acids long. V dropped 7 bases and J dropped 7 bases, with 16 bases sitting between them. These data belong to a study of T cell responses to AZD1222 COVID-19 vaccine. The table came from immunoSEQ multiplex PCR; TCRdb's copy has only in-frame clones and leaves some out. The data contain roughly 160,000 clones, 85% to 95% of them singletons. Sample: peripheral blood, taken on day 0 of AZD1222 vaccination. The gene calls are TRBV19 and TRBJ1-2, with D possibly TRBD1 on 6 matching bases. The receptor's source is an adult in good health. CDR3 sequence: CASKVGGAFGYTF. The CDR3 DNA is TGTGCCAGTAAAGTTGGGGGGGCCTTTGGCTACACCTTC.